This T cell receptor beta chain was retrieved from a study of T cells in Graves' hyperthyroidism and ophthalmopathy. With a duration under 2 months, the hyperthyroidism was newly diagnosed in patients aged 18 to 65. Uncontrolled infection, other autoimmune disease, pregnancy or lactation disqualified patients from enrolment. This clonotype appeared a few times. Trimming took 11 bases from V and 3 from J; bases not matched to a gene: 9. There are 15 residues in the CDR3. Germline V gene data show CDR1 as MDHEN and CDR2 as SYDVKM. RNA transcripts served as the template for amplifying TCR beta CDR3 regions. In the first-round RT-PCR of the TCR CDR3, the HTBI primer set was used. From the multiplex PCR reads, TCRdb called clonotypes with MiXCR, one entry per CDR3 protein. Of more than 300,000 distinct CDR3 sequences listed, approximately 15% are singletons.

Specimen: blood. This sequence was found in a woman in her sixties or seventies with Graves' hyperthyroidism. The rearrangement uses TRBV28 and TRBJ2-2; 10 bases fit TRBD2. CDR3 nucleotide sequence: TGTGCCGCTGGAGCGGGGGGGCCCGACACCGGGGAGCTGTTTTTT. Protein: CAAGAGGPDTGELFF.